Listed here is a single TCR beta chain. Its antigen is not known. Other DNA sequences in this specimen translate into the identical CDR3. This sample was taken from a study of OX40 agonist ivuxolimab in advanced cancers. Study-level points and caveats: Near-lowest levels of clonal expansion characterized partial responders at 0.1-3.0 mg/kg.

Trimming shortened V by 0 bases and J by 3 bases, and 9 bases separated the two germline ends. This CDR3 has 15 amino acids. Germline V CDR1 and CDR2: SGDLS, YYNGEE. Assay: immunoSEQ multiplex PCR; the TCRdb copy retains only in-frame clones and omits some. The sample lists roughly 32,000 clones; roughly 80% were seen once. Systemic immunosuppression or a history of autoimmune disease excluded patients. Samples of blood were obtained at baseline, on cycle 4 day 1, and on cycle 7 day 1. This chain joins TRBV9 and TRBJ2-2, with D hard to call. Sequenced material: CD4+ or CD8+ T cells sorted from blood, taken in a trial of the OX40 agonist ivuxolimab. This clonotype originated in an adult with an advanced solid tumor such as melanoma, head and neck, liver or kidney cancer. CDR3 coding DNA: TGTGCCAGCAGCGTAGAGGCAGGAGACACCGGGGAGCTGTTTTTT. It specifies CASSVEAGDTGELFF.